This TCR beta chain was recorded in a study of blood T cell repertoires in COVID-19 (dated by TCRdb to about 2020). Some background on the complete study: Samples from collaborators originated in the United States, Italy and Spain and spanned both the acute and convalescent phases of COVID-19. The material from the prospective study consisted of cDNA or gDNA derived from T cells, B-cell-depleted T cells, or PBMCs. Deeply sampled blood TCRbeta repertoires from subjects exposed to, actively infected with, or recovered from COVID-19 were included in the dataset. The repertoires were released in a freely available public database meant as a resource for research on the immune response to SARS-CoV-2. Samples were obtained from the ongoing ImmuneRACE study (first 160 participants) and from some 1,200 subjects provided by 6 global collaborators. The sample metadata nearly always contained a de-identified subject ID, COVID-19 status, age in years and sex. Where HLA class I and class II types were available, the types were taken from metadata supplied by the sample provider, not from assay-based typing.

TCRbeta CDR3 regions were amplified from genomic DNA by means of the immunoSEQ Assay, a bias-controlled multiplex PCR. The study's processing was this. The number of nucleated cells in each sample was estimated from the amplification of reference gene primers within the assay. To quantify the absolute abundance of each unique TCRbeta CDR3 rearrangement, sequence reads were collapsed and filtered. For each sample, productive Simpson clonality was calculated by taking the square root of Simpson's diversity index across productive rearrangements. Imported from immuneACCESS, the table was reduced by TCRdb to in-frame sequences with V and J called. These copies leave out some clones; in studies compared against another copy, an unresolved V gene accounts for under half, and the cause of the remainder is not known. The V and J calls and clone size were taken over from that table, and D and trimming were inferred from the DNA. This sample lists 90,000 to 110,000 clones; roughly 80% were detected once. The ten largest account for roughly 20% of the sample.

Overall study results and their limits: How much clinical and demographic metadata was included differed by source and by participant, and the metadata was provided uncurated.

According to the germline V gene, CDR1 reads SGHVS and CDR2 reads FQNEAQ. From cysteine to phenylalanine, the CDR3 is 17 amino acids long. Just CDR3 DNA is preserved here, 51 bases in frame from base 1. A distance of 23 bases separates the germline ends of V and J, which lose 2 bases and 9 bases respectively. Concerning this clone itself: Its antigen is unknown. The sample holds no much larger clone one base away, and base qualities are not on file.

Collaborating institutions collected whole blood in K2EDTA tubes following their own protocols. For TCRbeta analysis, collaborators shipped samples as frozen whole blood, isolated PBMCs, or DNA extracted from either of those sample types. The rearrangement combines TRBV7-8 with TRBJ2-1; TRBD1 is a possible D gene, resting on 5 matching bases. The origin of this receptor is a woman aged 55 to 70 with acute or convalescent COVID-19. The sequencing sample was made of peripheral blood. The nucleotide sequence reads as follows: TGTGCCAGCAGCTTAAAATGGGGCCCACTCCAAGGCGGTGAGCAGTTCTTC. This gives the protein CASSLKWGPLQGGEQFF.